This paragraph reports one TCR beta chain. Sequencing was performed with immunoSEQ multiplex PCR; in TCRdb, only in-frame clones are kept and a portion is missing. The sample consists of roughly 69,000 clones, 91% of them appearing once. These data come from a study of T cell changes during pregnancy in multiple sclerosis. The ends lost 5 bases at V and 0 bases at J; junction bases unmatched: 11. The CDR3 is 17 amino acids. Germline V gene lookup returns CDR1 MNHEY and CDR2 SMNVEV (reference sequence). The clonotype was recovered from a female donor in good health, enrolled as a control in a pregnancy study. The specimen comprised CD4+ T cells from peripheral blood mononuclear cells, sampled in the third trimester of pregnancy. V usage is TRBV27 and J usage is TRBJ1-2; 8 bases are a match to TRBD1. The chain's CDR3 is CASSTIRGRRANYGYTF. CDR3 nucleotide sequence: TGTGCCAGCAGTACGATCAGGGGGCGCCGAGCTAACTATGGCTACACCTTC.